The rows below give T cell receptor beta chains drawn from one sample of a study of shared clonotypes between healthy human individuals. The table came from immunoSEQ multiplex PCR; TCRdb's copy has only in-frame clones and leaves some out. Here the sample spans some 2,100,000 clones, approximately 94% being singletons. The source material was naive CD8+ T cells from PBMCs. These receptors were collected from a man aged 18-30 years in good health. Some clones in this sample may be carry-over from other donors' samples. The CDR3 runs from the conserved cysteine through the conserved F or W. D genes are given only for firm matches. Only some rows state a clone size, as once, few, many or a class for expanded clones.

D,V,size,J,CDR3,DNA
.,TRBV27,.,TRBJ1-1,CASSLFVWTEAFF,TGTGCCAGCAGTTTATTTGTTTGGACTGAAGCTTTCTTT
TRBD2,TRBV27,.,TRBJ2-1,CASSLRRLAGRRPSYNEQFF,TGTGCCAGCAGTTTACGGAGACTAGCGGGACGTCGACCCTCCTACAATGAGCAGTTCTTC
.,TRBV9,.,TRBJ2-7,CASSPSYEQYF,TGTGCCAGCAGCCCGAGCTACGAGCAGTACTTC
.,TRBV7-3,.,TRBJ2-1,CASSPEGFTPNEQFF,TGTGCCAGCAGCCCCGAGGGCTTTACTCCCAATGAGCAGTTCTTC
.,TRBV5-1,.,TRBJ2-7,CASSLGSGSYEQYF,TGCGCCAGCAGCCTGGGATCGGGCTCCTACGAGCAGTACTTC
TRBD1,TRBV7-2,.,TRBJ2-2,CASANRDRGNTGELFF,TGTGCCAGCGCCAACCGGGACAGGGGGAACACCGGGGAGCTGTTTTTT
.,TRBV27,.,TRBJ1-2,CASSVLGETNYGYTF,TGTGCCAGCAGTGTACTAGGGGAAACCAACTATGGCTACACCTTC
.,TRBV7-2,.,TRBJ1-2,CAVSSGFGGYTF,TGTGCCGTCAGTTCGGGGTTTGGTGGCTACACCTTC
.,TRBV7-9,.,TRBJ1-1,CASSLGAGVTEAFF,TGTGCCAGCAGCTTAGGAGCAGGGGTAACTGAAGCTTTCTTT
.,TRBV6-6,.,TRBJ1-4,CASSYGTATNEKLFF,TGTGCCAGCAGTTATGGTACAGCAACTAATGAAAAACTGTTTTTT
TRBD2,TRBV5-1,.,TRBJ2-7,CASNPGAGGGEQYF,TGCGCCAGCAACCCTGGGGCGGGAGGGGGAGAGCAGTACTTC
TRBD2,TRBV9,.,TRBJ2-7,CASSVDGGSGFEQYF,TGTGCCAGCAGCGTAGATGGCGGGAGTGGATTCGAGCAGTACTTC
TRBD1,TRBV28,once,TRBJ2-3,CASSPHWDRVTDTQYF,TGTGCCAGCAGTCCACACTGGGACAGGGTTACAGATACGCAGTATTTT
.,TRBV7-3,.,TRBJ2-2,CASSSGLNTGELFF,TGTGCCAGCAGCTCGGGACTTAACACCGGGGAGCTGTTTTTT
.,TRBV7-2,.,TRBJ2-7,CASSFPPGSSYEQYF,TGTGCCAGCAGCTTCCCGCCAGGGTCCTCCTACGAGCAGTACTTC
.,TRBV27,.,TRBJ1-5,CASSPTGPELEPQHF,TGTGCCAGCAGTCCTACAGGGCCCGAATTGGAGCCCCAGCATTTT
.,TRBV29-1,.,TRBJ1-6,CSVGQGGNSPLHF,TGCAGCGTTGGGCAGGGAGGCAATTCACCCCTCCACTTT
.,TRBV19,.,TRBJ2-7,CASSRSGFDVDRWEQYF,TGTGCCAGTAGTCGTTCCGGGTTCGACGTGGATAGATGGGAGCAGTACTTC
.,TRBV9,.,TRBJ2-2,CASSVGASNTGELFF,TGTGCCAGCAGCGTAGGGGCCTCGAACACCGGGGAGCTGTTTTTT
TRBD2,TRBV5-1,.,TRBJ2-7,CASSLGEVRSLAGPGGYEQYF,TGCGCCAGCAGCTTGGGGGAAGTCCGCTCACTAGCGGGGCCCGGGGGTTACGAGCAGTACTTC
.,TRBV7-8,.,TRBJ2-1,CASSLDLDEGEVF,TGTGCCAGCAGCTTAGATCTGGACGAGGGAGAGGTCTTC
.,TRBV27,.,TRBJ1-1,CASSPLTGNTEAFF,TGTGCCAGCAGTCCATTGACCGGGAACACTGAAGCTTTCTTT
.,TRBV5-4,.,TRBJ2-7,CASSLAGRPLDEQYF,TGTGCCAGCAGCTTGGCCGGTCGGCCTCTCGACGAGCAGTACTTC
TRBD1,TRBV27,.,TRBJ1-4,CASGGQAEKLFF,TGTGCCAGCGGAGGACAGGCGGAAAAACTGTTTTTT
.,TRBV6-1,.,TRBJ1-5,CASSEVGWGAIPQPQHF,TGTGCCAGCAGTGAAGTGGGGTGGGGGGCAATACCTCAGCCCCAGCATTTT
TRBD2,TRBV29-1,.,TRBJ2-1,CSGSGAVIGEQFF,TGCAGCGGCAGCGGGGCCGTCATAGGTGAGCAGTTCTTC
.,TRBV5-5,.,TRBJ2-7,CASSEYTLPSYEQYF,TGTGCCAGCAGCGAATATACCCTCCCCTCCTACGAGCAGTACTTC